These 13 T cell receptor beta chains share one sample of origin, sequenced in a study of identical twins. TCRdb processed the 5' RACE reads anew with MiXCR; each CDR3 protein has one entry. The table has about 890,000 distinct CDR3 sequences, 9% to 15% seen once. This sample was also put to use in a study of yellow fever vaccine responses in identical twins.

The specimen sequenced was PBMCs. These receptor sequences come from a woman younger than 30 in good health.

The CDR3 DNA is TGTGCCAGCAGTTACTCTGGACAGGGGTTCTATGAGCAGTTCTTC. Its protein product is CASSYSGQGFYEQFF. J is TRBJ2-1 and V is TRBV6-2 or TRBV6-3; 9 positions agree with TRBD1. Per the germline V gene, CDR1 is MNHEY and CDR2 is SVGEGT. CDR3 length: 15 residues. V gave up 0 bases and J gave up 8 bases; unmatched junction bases: 5.

The genes are TRBV2 and TRBJ2-6; D assignment may be TRBD1 or TRBD2 (5 bases each). The V gene lost 4 bases and the J gene lost 0 bases, with 10 bases spanning the gap. The CDR3 contains 16 residues. Germline loops: CDR1 SNHLY, CDR2 FYNNEI. The CDR3 sequence is CASSGGRVSGANVLTF. The DNA for the CDR3 is TGTGCCAGCAGTGGGGGACGGGTCTCTGGGGCCAACGTCCTGACTTTC.

J is TRBJ2-3 and V is TRBV5-1; maybe TRBD2 (5 bases). Germline CDR1 SGHRS, CDR2 YFSETQ. V was pared by 7 bases and J by 1 base, with 13 bases between. The CDR3 covers 14 residues. The CDR3, as DNA: TGCGCCAGCTACACCTCCGGGGGCACAGATACGCAGTATTTT. Protein sequence: CASYTSGGTDTQYF.

This clonotype has only a few counts. V and J are TRBV20-1 and TRBJ2-7; no reliable D call. Trimming removed 3 bases from V and 1 base from J, with 13 bases in between. The CDR3 consists of 14 residues. Germline V gene sequence: CDR1 DFQATT, CDR2 SNEGSKA (reference sequence). CDR3 sequence reads: CSASRQARSYEQYF. DNA for the CDR3: TGCAGTGCTAGTAGGCAGGCCCGATCCTACGAGCAGTACTTC.

This chain links TRBV10-1 with TRBJ2-1; D uncertain. Germline lookup yields CDR1 WNHNN and CDR2 SYGVQD (reference sequence). The CDR3 is 13 residues long. V lost 4 bases to trimming and J lost 4 bases, with 8 bases between them. The CDR3 spells CASSVTKYNEQFF. CDR3 sequence (DNA): TGCGCCAGCAGTGTAACGAAGTACAATGAGCAGTTCTTC.

The chain joins TRBV5-1 to TRBJ2-2; 8 nucleotides line up with TRBD1. CDR3 size: 15 residues. Germline V lookup: CDR1 SGHRS, CDR2 YFSETQ. The V and J ends lost 0 bases and 7 bases, in that order; junction bases with no gene match: 5. This CDR3 reads CASSLAPGGVGELFF. In DNA, the CDR3 is TGCGCCAGCAGCTTGGCTCCAGGGGGCGTCGGGGAGCTGTTTTTT.

This clonotype was seen repeatedly, ten times or more. The DNA for the CDR3 is TGTGCCATCAGTGAGTCGAGGGAGCAGTACTTC. Protein: CAISESREQYF. The chain employs TRBV10-3 and TRBJ2-7; D uncertain. With 0 bases removed from V and 7 bases from J, the gap between germline ends came to 4 bases. The CDR3 sequence is 11 residues long. CDR1 is ENHRY, CDR2 SYGVKD, per germline.

The chain uses TRBV7-6 and TRBJ2-2, with 9 positions matching TRBD1. The junction had 12 bases not matched to a gene; V was cut back by 4 bases and J by 6 bases. The germline V gene encodes CDR1 SGHVS and CDR2 FNYEAQ. The CDR3 consists of 17 residues. This CDR3 reads CASSSPDRGQRSGELFF. In DNA form, the CDR3 reads TGTGCCAGCAGCTCCCCGGACAGGGGTCAAAGGTCCGGGGAGCTGTTTTTT.

The chain is built from TRBV20-1 and TRBJ2-3, with 7 positions matching TRBD2. Germline CDR1 is DFQATT and CDR2 is SNEGSKA (reference sequence). This CDR3 has 17 amino acids. The trim removed 4 bases at V and 0 bases at J, leaving 13 bases unmatched. CDR3 DNA sequence: TGCAGTGCTACCCTTGTAGGGAGGGCCTTTAGCACAGATACGCAGTATTTT. Translation: CSATLVGRAFSTDTQYF.

This clonotype was seen only a few times. J is TRBJ2-2 and V is TRBV7-2; D not resolved. Trimming pared 5 bases from V and 2 bases from J, leaving 15 bases between. The CDR3 contains 16 residues. Germline CDR1 reads SGHTA; CDR2 reads FQGNSA. CDR3 region: CASSPPGPINTGELFF. As DNA, the CDR3 is TGTGCCAGCAGCCCCCCCGGGCCTATAAACACCGGGGAGCTGTTTTTT.

The chain recombines TRBV12-3 or TRBV12-4 with TRBJ2-2, with D possibly TRBD1 on 6 matching bases. The CDR3 sequence is 16 residues long. Trimming cost V 6 bases and J 2 bases, with 16 bases left between them. The CDR3 reads CASRSKDRINTGELFF. The CDR3 nucleotides are TGTGCCAGCAGATCAAAGGACAGAATAAACACCGGGGAGCTGTTTTTT.

The chain links TRBV6-1 to TRBJ2-2; possibly TRBD1 for D (6 bases). Germline V gene data show CDR1 as MNHNS and CDR2 as SASEGT. The CDR3 consists of 15 residues. Trimming shortened V by 4 bases and J by 6 bases, and 15 bases separated the two germline ends. CDR3 in amino acids: CASSVMGQTAGELFF. The CDR3 DNA follows: TGTGCCAGCAGTGTAATGGGACAAACTGCCGGGGAGCTGTTTTTT.

The chain links TRBV7-6 to TRBJ2-3; D not resolved. The CDR3 spans 14 residues. V dropped 1 base and J dropped 8 bases, with 13 bases sitting between them. Germline loops: CDR1 SGHVS, CDR2 FNYEAQ. The CDR3 region has the DNA TGTGCCAGCAGCTTAGACGGGCAGATGGGTACGCAGTATTTT. Amino acid sequence: CASSLDGQMGTQYF.